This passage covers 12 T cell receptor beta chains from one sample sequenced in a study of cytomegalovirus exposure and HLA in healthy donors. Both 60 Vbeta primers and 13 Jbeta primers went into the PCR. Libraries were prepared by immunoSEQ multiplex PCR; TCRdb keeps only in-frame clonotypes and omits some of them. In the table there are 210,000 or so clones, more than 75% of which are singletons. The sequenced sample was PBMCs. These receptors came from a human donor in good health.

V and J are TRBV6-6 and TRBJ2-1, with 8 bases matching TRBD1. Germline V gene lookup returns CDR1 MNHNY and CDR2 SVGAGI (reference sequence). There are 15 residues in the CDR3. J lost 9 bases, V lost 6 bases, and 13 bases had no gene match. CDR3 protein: CASRPRGQGTGEQFF. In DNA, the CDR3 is TGTGCCAGCAGGCCCAGGGGGCAAGGTACGGGTGAGCAGTTCTTC.

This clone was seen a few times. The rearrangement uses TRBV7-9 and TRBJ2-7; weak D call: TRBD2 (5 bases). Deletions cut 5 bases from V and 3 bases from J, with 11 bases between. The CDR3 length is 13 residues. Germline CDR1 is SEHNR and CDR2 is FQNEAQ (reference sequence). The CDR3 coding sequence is TGTGCCAGCAGCCCACTAGGTTACTACGAGCAGTACTTC. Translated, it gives CASSPLGYYEQYF. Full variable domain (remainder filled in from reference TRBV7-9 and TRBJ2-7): DTGVSQNPRHKITKRGQNVTFRCDPISEHNRLYWYRQTLGQGPEFLTYFQNEAQLEKSRLLSDRFSAERPKGSFSTLEIQRTEQGDSAMYLCASSPLGYYEQYFGPGTRLTVT.

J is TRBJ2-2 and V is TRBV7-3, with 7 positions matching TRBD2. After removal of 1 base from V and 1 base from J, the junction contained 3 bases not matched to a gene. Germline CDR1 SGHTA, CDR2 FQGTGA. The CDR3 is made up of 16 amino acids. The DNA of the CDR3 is TGTGCCAGCAGCTTAAGCGCTAGCGGGAACACCGGGGAGCTGTTTTTT. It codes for CASSLSASGNTGELFF.

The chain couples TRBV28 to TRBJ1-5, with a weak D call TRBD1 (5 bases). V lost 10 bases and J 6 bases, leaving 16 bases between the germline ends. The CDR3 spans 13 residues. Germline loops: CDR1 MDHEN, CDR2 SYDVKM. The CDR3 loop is CATKVGGSQPQHF. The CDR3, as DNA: TGTGCCACCAAGGTGGGGGGAAGTCAGCCCCAGCATTTT.

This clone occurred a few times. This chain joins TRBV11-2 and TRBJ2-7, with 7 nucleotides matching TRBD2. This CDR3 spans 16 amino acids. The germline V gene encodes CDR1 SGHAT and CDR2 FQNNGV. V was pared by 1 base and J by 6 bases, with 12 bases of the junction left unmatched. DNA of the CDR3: TGTGCCAGCAGCTTAGGGGGGGGGTTTCCTCTACGCGAGCAGTACTTC. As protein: CASSLGGGFPLREQYF.

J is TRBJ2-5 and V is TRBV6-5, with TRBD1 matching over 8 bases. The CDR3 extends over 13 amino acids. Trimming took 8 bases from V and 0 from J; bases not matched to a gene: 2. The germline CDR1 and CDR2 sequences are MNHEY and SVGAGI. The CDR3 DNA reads TGTGCCAGCCGGACAGGGTACCAAGAGACCCAGTACTTC. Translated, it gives CASRTGYQETQYF.

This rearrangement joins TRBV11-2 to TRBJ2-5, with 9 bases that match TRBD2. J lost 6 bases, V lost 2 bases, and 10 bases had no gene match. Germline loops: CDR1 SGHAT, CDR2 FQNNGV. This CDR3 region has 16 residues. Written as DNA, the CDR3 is TGTGCCAGCAGCTTAACAGTTGGGACTAGCAGTAAGACCCAGTACTTC. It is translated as CASSLTVGTSSKTQYF.

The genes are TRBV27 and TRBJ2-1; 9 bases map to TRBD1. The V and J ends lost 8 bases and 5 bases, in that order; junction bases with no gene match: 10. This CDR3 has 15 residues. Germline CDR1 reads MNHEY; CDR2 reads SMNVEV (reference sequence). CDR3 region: CASGEKGQGDNEQFF. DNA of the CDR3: TGTGCCAGCGGGGAAAAGGGACAGGGAGACAATGAGCAGTTCTTC.

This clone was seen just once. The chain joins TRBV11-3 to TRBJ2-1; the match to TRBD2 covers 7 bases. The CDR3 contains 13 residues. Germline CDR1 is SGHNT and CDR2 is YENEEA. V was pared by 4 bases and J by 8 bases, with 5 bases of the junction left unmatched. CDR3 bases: TGTGCCAGCAGCTGGAGCGGGAACTATGAGCAGTTCTTC. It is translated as CASSWSGNYEQFF.

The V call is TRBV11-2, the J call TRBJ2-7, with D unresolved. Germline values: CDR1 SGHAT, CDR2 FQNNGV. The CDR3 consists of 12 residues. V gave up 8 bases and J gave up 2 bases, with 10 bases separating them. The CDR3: CASAQTAYEQYF. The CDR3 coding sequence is TGTGCCAGCGCCCAGACTGCCTACGAGCAGTACTTC.

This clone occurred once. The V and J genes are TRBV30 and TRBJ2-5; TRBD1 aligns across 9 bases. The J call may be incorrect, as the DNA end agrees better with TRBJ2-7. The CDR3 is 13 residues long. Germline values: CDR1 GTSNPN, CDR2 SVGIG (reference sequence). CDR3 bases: TGTGCCTGGAGTCGACAGGGGGCCTACGAGCAGTACTTC. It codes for CAWSRQGAYEQYF.

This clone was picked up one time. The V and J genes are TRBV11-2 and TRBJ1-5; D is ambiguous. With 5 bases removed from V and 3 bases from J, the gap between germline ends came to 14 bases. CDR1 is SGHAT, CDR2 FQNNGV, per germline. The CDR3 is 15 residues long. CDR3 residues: CASSGSSGANQPQHF. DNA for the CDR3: TGTGCCAGCAGCGGCAGCAGCGGAGCCAATCAGCCCCAGCATTTT.